The sequence of this T cell receptor (beta chain) was determined in a study of shared clonotypes between healthy human individuals. Overall study context: The cohort comprised two women and a few men. Their ages spanned 18 to 49 years.

Measured with immunoSEQ multiplex PCR; TCRdb has only the in-frame clones, and not every one. The table includes 110,000 or so clones, 55% to 80% detected once. Per germline, CDR1 LNHDA and CDR2 SQIVND (reference sequence). After removal of 4 bases from V and 2 bases from J, the junction contained 7 bases not matched to a gene. The length of the CDR3 is 15 residues. Combination of CD45RO+ cells with CCR7-negative CD45RA+ TemRA cells was used for CD8 memory. The chain is built from TRBV19 and TRBJ1-2, with 7 bases matching TRBD1. The source material was memory CD8+ T cells sorted from blood. The subset is: CD45RO+ cells pooled with CCR7-negative TemRA cells. The TCR originated in a woman aged 25 to 39 in good health. The CDR3 nucleotides read TGTGCCAGTAGTACAACCGGGACAGAAAACTATGGCTACACCTTC. It translates to CASSTTGTENYGYTF.